The T cell receptor (beta chain) under discussion was sequenced for a study of T cells in Graves' hyperthyroidism and ophthalmopathy. The blood sample predates any ophthalmopathy symptoms, coming from first hyperthyroidism diagnosis. Amplified TCR beta CDR3 regions derived from RNA transcripts. TCR CDR3 underwent first-round RT-PCR with the HTBI primer set. A single record per CDR3 protein comes from TCRdb applying MiXCR to the multiplex PCR reads. The table records under 400,000 distinct CDR3 sequences, about 15% of them present only once. This clonotype was observed many times. The CDR3 runs 14 residues. The V end lost 8 bases, the J end lost 4 bases, and 17 bases lay between the germline ends.

Sequencing was performed on blood. The chain combines TRBV12-3 or TRBV12-4 with TRBJ1-1, with D maybe TRBD1 (5 bases). This clonotype was obtained from a woman between 18 and 29 years old with Graves' hyperthyroidism that later progressed to Graves' ophthalmopathy. In DNA, the CDR3 is TGTGCCAGCGGGGCTATCGGGGAGGTCACTGAAGCTTTCTTT. Protein product: CASGAIGEVTEAFF.